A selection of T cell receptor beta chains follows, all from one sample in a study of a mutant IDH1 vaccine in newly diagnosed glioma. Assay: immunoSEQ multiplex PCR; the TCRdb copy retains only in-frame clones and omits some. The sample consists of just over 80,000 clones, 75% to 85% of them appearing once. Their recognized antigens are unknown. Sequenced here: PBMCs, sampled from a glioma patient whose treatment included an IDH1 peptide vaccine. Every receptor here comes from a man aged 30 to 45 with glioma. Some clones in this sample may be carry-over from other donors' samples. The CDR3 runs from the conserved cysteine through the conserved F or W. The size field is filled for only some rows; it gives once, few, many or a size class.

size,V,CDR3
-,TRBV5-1,CASSLGPVGTDTQYF
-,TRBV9,CASRYSPAGNTIYF
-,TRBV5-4,CASALSQNPGDTQYF
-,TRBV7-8,CASSLNRGLGETQYF
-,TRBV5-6,CASSLGTGGLYEQYF
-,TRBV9,CASSYRTAKIYEQYF
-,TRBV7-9,CASSSTGGNQPQHF
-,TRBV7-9,CASSRAAGSDTEAFF
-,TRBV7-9,CASSPGLSEVRTFF
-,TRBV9,CASTKQGTGLNEQFF
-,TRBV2,CASRPDRLNTEAFF
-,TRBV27,CASRVSERVSYEQYF
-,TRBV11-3,CASSTLGNRGYTF
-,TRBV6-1,CASSEWSGAYEQYF
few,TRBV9,CASSVGTFSYEQYF
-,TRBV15,CATSRDRGQINEKLFF
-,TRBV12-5,CASGLATDRDLAKNIQYF
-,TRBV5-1,CASRGLETQYF
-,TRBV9,CASSATGTDNYEQYF
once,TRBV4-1,CASSQEVGTGAGGELFF
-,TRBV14,CASSQGTHFGETQYF
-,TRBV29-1,CSVLWNNEQFF
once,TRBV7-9,CASSSPNYGYTF
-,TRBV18,CASSPGPVSYNEQFF
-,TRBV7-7,CASSLGGGGETQYF
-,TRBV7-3,CASSTSGSSTDTQYF